This T cell receptor (beta chain) was retrieved from a study of shared clonotypes between healthy human individuals. Using immunoSEQ multiplex PCR, the repertoire was profiled, and TCRdb retains in-frame clones only, with some absent. The sample has some 2,500,000 clones, over 85% seen once; the top ten hold roughly 0.36%. The CDR3 totals 14 residues. Trimming left V 5 bases short and J 2 bases short, with 10 bases between. Germline CDR1 is SGHNT and CDR2 is YENEEA. The chain links TRBV11-3 to TRBJ1-5; D ambiguous. The source of this sequence is a man between 18 and 29 years old in good health. Some clones in this sample may be carry-over from other donors' samples. The sample was naive CD4+ T cells from PBMCs. Subset meaning: CD45RA+ positively selected. DNA of the CDR3: TGTGCCAGCAGCCGTGTCAGCGGCAATCAGCCCCAGCATTTT. Translation gives CASSRVSGNQPQHF.